The following is a TCR beta chain sequence with its context. Its antigen has not been determined. No much larger clonotype is one base removed from it; base qualities were not supplied. The cohort consisted of approximately 670 healthy bone marrow donors. All cohort members were sampled while nominally healthy, although unrecorded immune exposures were likely present. The donor was CMV seronegative and belonged to the group of under 400 seronegative cohort members. A peripheral blood sample was collected from each donor, and TCR beta sequencing was performed on peripheral blood mononuclear cells. Genomic DNA was extracted from the blood cell samples with the Qiagen DNeasy Blood Extraction Kit. The CDR3, from cysteine to phenylalanine, totals 8 residues. Only CDR3 DNA is held: 24 bases, read in frame from base 1. The V end loses 10 bases and the J end loses 11 bases, and a stretch of 6 bases separates them. Taken from the germline V gene, the CDR1 and CDR2 loops are MDHEN and SYDVKM.

This sample was taken from a study of cytomegalovirus exposure and HLA in healthy donors (dated by TCRdb to between 2016 and 2019). For the study in its entirety: In an earlier analysis of around 540 of the donors, 276 Gb of sequence data and 95 million to 130 million unique TCR beta sequences from about 179 million T cells were reported. An early release covering roughly 640 HLA-typed donors comprised 250 to 350 gigabases of sequencing data and around 85 million unique TCR sequences. Among the roughly 400 genotyped donors, more than 70% belonged to the genetic ancestry cluster associated with self-reported Caucasian donors. The study was designed to test whether signatures of past pathogen exposure could be identified by cataloging public T cell receptors. The T cell repertoires of some 700 subjects were profiled by immunosequencing and related to cytomegalovirus serostatus. Along with the approximately 670-subject first cohort, a separate validation cohort of more than 90 different subjects was used. To predict cytomegalovirus infection status, the study brought together high-throughput TCR immunosequencing, statistical association of individual TCRs with disease status, and machine learning. A later analysis re-examined previously published TCR beta repertoires from more than 550 donors and added high-resolution HLA genotyping to investigate patterns of TCR occurrence. In the later analysis, no new phenotypic data were used to find candidate immune exposures; instead, reliance was placed on TCR beta sequences and their occurrence across donors. In an earlier analysis of a few hundred of the donors, high-throughput TCR beta sequencing was used to judge whether each TCR beta V gene segment behaved as functional or pseudogenic. Donor age, sex, ethnicity and CMV serostatus were compiled alongside the repertoire data. In a later genetic analysis, genome-wide SNP genotypes for about 65% of the roughly 670 donors were used, and that subset was treated as a discovery cohort. Every repertoire in the discovery cohort had been generated on one and the same sequencing platform. Class I and class II HLA loci were covered by the typing at four-digit resolution. Typing coverage differed by locus: A, B, C, DRB1 and DQB1 were typed in roughly 620-630 donors, DQA1 in about 500, DPA1 in some 570, and DPB1 in 400 to 480. Roughly five DR-DQ haplotypes were handled as single units for association and clustering, since linkage in the cohort was strong. On average, roughly 240,000 unique TCR beta nucleotide sequences were sequenced per donor among 398 genotyped donors of the cohort, with roughly 18% of those sequences being non-productive. The investigation overall reported the following: When HLA alleles, especially DR and DQ, strongly co-occurred, attributing TCR associations to individual alleles was difficult. A further reported finding was that TCR beta sequences accurately predicted the HLA-A and HLA-B alleles for most subjects in the first cohort. A later analysis found that most CMV-associated TCR beta chains appeared HLA-restricted, with HLA associations seemingly driven largely by CMV exposure. In vitro tests confirmed that a few of the cytomegalovirus-associated TCR beta chains recognize cytomegalovirus antigens. Compared with equally common non-associated chains, HLA-associated TCR beta chains in a later analysis were more clonally expanded and had lower generation probabilities. Several of the top co-occurrence clusters appeared to be linked to parvovirus B19, influenza, CMV and Epstein-Barr virus, according to a later analysis. Compared with the roughly 700-donor mean, donors in an Asian-associated ancestry cluster had fewer N-insertions in productive TCRs, according to a later genetic analysis. According to a later analysis, TCR association rates differed among HLA loci, with DRB1 alleles showing the most associated TCRs and HLA-C alleles showing the fewest. Because counts were too low, seventeen rarely observed V segments, including chromosome 9 orphons, were excluded from the earlier analysis of 587 of the donors. The study gave a list of 150 to 200 TCR beta chains associated with cytomegalovirus. At a false discovery rate of 0.05, a later analysis linked about 17,000 TCR beta sequences to specific HLA alleles. Some IMGT-functional V segments, including TRBV6-2 and TRBV6-3, could not be distinguished by the 87-base-pair reads and were therefore excluded. Linkage disequilibrium might explain the correlated functional status among segregating V segments, but an unknown experimental factor could not be ruled out. Across donors, most TCR sequences were observed very rarely, whereas some public TCRs were present in many individuals. CMV serostatus was the only immune exposure information available for the cohort. V-gene and J-gene trimming of TCR beta chains was associated with a missense DCLRE1C variant in a later genetic analysis, and the association was replicated in an independent cohort. A group of highly shared sequence variants was considered likely to be a technical artifact of the sequencing pipeline. Broadly in line with IMGT annotations, most TCR beta V segments showed up in productive rearrangements about 87% or about 30% of the time in an earlier analysis of under 700 of the donors. Cytomegalovirus status was reported to be diagnosed by the classifier with high specificity and sensitivity in both the original and validation cohorts. Because HLA typing was missing for some donors at each locus, association tests included only the typed subset. According to the authors, the approach could potentially be generalized to other disease states and immunological phenotypes. The cohort was sequenced for TCR beta chains only, and without alpha or paired-chain data the features that could be detected were limited. Sequencing depth was assumed to be roughly uniform across donors in the presence/absence analyses, though that assumption may not hold.

Library method: the immunoSEQ multiplex PCR assay. A mixture of 60 forward primers for TCR Vbeta segments and 13 reverse primers for TCR Jbeta segments was used in the multiplex PCR. A multiplex PCR assay on genomic DNA amplified the CDR3 region of rearranged TCR beta genes. On the Illumina HiSeq System, the amplified TCR beta libraries were sequenced as 87-base-pair reads. Per the authors' processing: A later analysis counted tens of millions of unique TCR beta chains across the 666 repertoires, and around 9.9 million of these chains were shared by at least two donors. Raw reads were error-corrected and collapsed into unique sequences with a nearest-neighbor algorithm that merged closely related sequences to remove PCR and sequencing errors. To assign V, D and J gene segments, CDR3 sequences were aligned to IMGT reference sequences. For a sequence to be retained, at least a six-nucleotide match to both a V gene segment and a J gene segment was required. A rearrangement was called productive if the CDR3 had no stop codons and remained in frame with V and J, and every other rearrangement was called non-productive. CDR3 was defined by IMGT convention, running from the second conserved V-encoded cysteine to the conserved J-encoded phenylalanine. Sequences without an unambiguous match to a single V gene segment were excluded from the earlier analysis of a few hundred of the donors. In an earlier analysis of approximately 550 of the donors, V segments were called functional above 56.7% productive rearrangements and were called segregating when the between-donor standard deviation exceeded 5%. To diagnose cytomegalovirus status from the catalog of TCR beta chain sequences, a statistical classification framework was built. In a later analysis, TCR nucleotide sequences were compared against IMGT/GENE-DB human TR gene sequences so that V and J genes could be assigned. The TCRdist pipeline was used in a later analysis to assign CDR3 sequences and most-parsimonious VDJ recombination scenarios. A later analysis defined each TCR beta chain by its CDR3 amino acid sequence plus V-gene family, and excluded reads lacking a unique V-gene family. A later analysis removed nearly 600 highly shared, low-generation-probability nucleotide sequences to deal with suspected cross-contamination and a sequencing artifact. In a later analysis, a clonal expansion index for each public chain was calculated from normalized within-repertoire ranks of inferred template counts. In a later analysis, generation probabilities were computed using a VDJ recombination model fitted to out-of-frame rearrangements, and the results were checked against IGoR. In a later analysis, hypergeometric tests were used to score TCR-TCR, TCR-HLA and TCR-CMV co-occurrence, with a repertoire-size bias correction applied to TCR pairs. In a later analysis, false discovery rates were estimated by permuting HLA or CMV assignments 20 times. A later analysis grouped co-occurring TCRs with DBSCAN, adding TCRdist sequence similarity when clustering within HLA-allele-positive subsets. For co-occurrence clustering, repertoires with fewer than 30,000 or more than 120,000 public chains were excluded, along with five repertoires with anomalous nucleotide sharing. TCRdb obtained this table from immuneACCESS and retained in-frame rearrangements with V and J assigned. These tables miss some clones; where compared with another copy, unresolved V genes account for less than half of the shortfall, and the remainder is unexplained. Clonal size and the V and J genes are those of that table, whereas D and trimming came from the DNA. The sample has fewer than 200,000 clones on record, about 80% of them singletons. The ten largest clonotypes hold 2.2% of the sample.

Sequencing was performed on PBMCs. The V gene is TRBV28 and the J gene is TRBJ1-5, with the identity of the D gene unclear. The TCR sequence derives from a woman aged 30 to 39 in good health and CMV-seronegative. The CDR3 amino acid sequence is: CATTSQHF. Read as DNA, the sequence is TGTGCCACGACATCCCAGCATTTT.